The 23 T cell receptor beta chains in this list originate from one sample, sequenced in a study of neurological immune-mediated disorders. Each CDR3 protein gets one entry after TCRdb re-called the 5' RACE reads with MiXCR. The sample holds about 21,000 distinct CDR3 sequences, 7.5% seen once. Sequencing input: CD8+ T cells from blood. These receptors all stem from a young woman with HTLV-1-associated myelopathy (HAM/TSP).

Regarding this clonotype: Just one base apart from a much larger clone, this may be a read error. J is TRBJ2-7 and V is TRBV20-1; possibly TRBD1 for D (5 bases). Germline CDR1 reads DFQATT; CDR2 reads SNEGSKA (reference sequence). This CDR3 has 15 residues. Trimming stripped 3 bases from V and 2 bases from J, with 17 bases between. The CDR3 DNA is TGCAGTGCTAGTTCAATAGGGGTTCCCGCCTACGAGCAGTACTTC. Residues: CSASSIGVPAYEQYF.

The sample holds many counts of this clonotype. The chain carries TRBV7-9 and TRBJ2-3; 11 positions agree with TRBD2. This CDR3 region has 16 residues. Germline CDR1 SEHNR, CDR2 FQNEAQ (reference sequence). V dropped 4 bases and J dropped 4; count of bases not matched to a gene: 7. The CDR3 region is CASSYTSGGFADTQYF. The CDR3 DNA sequence: TGTGCCAGCAGCTATACTAGCGGGGGTTTCGCAGATACGCAGTATTTT. Based on the CDR3 plus reference TRBV7-9 and TRBJ2-3, the full variable domain is DTGVSQNPRHKITKRGQNVTFRCDPISEHNRLYWYRQTLGQGPEFLTYFQNEAQLEKSRLLSDRFSAERPKGSFSTLEIQRTEQGDSAMYLCASSYTSGGFADTQYFGPGTRLTVL.

This clonotype was counted many times. The chain is built from TRBV12-3 or TRBV12-4 and TRBJ1-5; no clear D. V lost 3 bases and J lost 0, with 6 bases in between. The CDR3 consists of 14 residues. CDR3: CASSFSYSNQPQHF. Written as DNA, the CDR3 is TGTGCCAGCAGTTTCTCCTATAGCAATCAGCCCCAGCATTTT.

This clonotype was seen repeatedly, ten times or more. The chain employs TRBV2 and TRBJ1-5, with unresolved D. V was cut by 2 bases and J by 2 bases, with 10 bases left in between. CDR1 and CDR2 (germline): SNHLY, FYNNEI. This CDR3 is built from 15 residues. The CDR3: CASSESGLGNQPQHF. The CDR3 DNA follows: TGTGCCAGCAGTGAATCAGGACTCGGCAATCAGCCCCAGCATTTT.

This clonotype was observed many times. V and J are TRBV12-3 or TRBV12-4 and TRBJ2-7; D is ambiguous. The V end lost 5 bases, the J end lost 4 bases, and 15 bases lay between the germline ends. The CDR3 contains 14 residues. CDR3 protein: CASSNGRKFYEQYF. The DNA of the CDR3 is TGTGCCAGCAGTAATGGACGAAAGTTTTACGAGCAGTACTTC.

The table lists this clonotype with many counts. V usage is TRBV7-3 and J usage is TRBJ2-3; D unclear. This CDR3 comprises 15 residues. Trimming took 4 bases from V and 2 from J, leaving 13 bases between them. Germline V gene data show CDR1 as SGHTA and CDR2 as FQGTGA. Here the CDR3 DNA reads TGTGCCAGCAGCTCATCCGCTAGTGACACAGATACGCAGTATTTT. It yields the protein CASSSSASDTDTQYF.

The J gene is TRBJ1-5, the V gene TRBV15, with D possibly matching TRBD1 (5 bases). This CDR3 region has 16 residues. The germline gives CDR1 LNHNV, CDR2 YYDKDF (reference sequence). Deletions cut 3 bases from V and 6 bases from J, with 18 bases between. CDR3 nucleotides: TGTGCCACCAGCAGCGCACAGGTGGCGTTTTCTCAGCCCCAGCATTTT. It is translated as CATSSAQVAFSQPQHF.

The V call is TRBV7-6, the J call TRBJ1-6; D perhaps matches TRBD1 (5 bases). CDR3 size: 16 residues. The V gene's germline CDR1 is SGHVS and CDR2 FNYEAQ. The V end was cut by 1 base, the J end by 9 bases, with 16 bases between. CDR3 region: CASSLEVRGGLSPLHF. In DNA form, the CDR3 reads TGTGCCAGCAGCTTAGAGGTTAGGGGCGGCCTTTCACCCCTCCACTTT.

This clonotype was observed at least ten times. This rearrangement joins TRBV7-8 to TRBJ2-1, with 7 positions matching TRBD1. In germline, CDR1 is SGHVS, CDR2 FQNEAQ. This CDR3 region has 15 residues. The J segment lost 1 base and the V segment lost 5 bases, leaving 5 bases of the junction unmatched. For the CDR3, the DNA is TGTGCCAGCAGCCTGAGGGACAGATCCTACAATGAGCAGTTCTTC. Encoded protein: CASSLRDRSYNEQFF.

This clonotype was observed at least ten times. The V and J genes are TRBV14 and TRBJ1-5; tentatively, D is TRBD1 (6 bases). Germline lookup yields CDR1 SGHDN and CDR2 FVKESK. V dropped 4 bases and J dropped 1 base, with 38 bases sitting between them. This CDR3 spans 24 amino acids. In DNA form, the CDR3 reads TGTGCCAGCAGCCCCCACTGGGGTTATAGGCAGAGAATCATTCCAGGGGTAAGCAATCAGCCCCAGCATTTT. Protein: CASSPHWGYRQRIIPGVSNQPQHF.

In its sample, this clonotype was seen many times. The rearrangement joins TRBV2 to TRBJ2-5; D is tentatively TRBD1 or TRBD2 (6 bases each). CDR3 length: 12 residues. CDR1 is SNHLY and CDR2 is FYNNEI in the germline V gene. V lost 8 bases to trimming and J lost 4 bases, with 11 bases between them. The CDR3 DNA reads TGTGCCAGCGGGGGCGGGGCAGAGACCCAGTACTTC. Residues: CASGGGAETQYF.

This clonotype was recorded many times. The genes are TRBV29-1 and TRBJ1-1, with no clear D. The CDR3 covers 12 residues. V was shortened by 4 bases and J by 4 bases, with 10 bases between the two germline ends. Per germline, CDR1 SQVTM and CDR2 ANQGSEA. The CDR3 region has the DNA TGCAGCGTTGTCTCCGGTCCCACTGAAGCTTTCTTT. Protein product: CSVVSGPTEAFF.

This clonotype was seen repeatedly, ten times or more. The chain recombines TRBV20-1 with TRBJ1-6, with D tentatively TRBD1 (5 bases). V lost 0 bases to trimming and J lost 9 bases, with 21 bases between them. This CDR3 is built from 17 residues. Germline CDR1 reads DFQATT; CDR2 reads SNEGSKA (reference sequence). The CDR3: CSARDLYGDWEGSPLHF. DNA for the CDR3: TGCAGTGCTAGAGATCTCTATGGGGACTGGGAGGGTTCACCCCTCCACTTT.

The V call is TRBV7-2, the J call TRBJ2-7, with 9 bases matching TRBD2. The CDR3 consists of 15 residues. After removal of 4 bases from V and 3 bases from J, the junction contained 7 bases not matched to a gene. Per germline, CDR1 SGHTA and CDR2 FQGNSA. CDR3 nucleotides: TGTGCCAGCAGCTCAGAAGCGGGGGGTGGCTACGAGCAGTACTTC. Translating gives CASSSEAGGGYEQYF.

The table lists this clonotype with many counts. This chain joins TRBV5-1 and TRBJ1-3; 7 bases are shared with TRBD1. CDR1 is SGHRS and CDR2 is YFSETQ in the germline V gene. V trimming: 0 bases; J trimming: 2 bases; junction bases outside the gene matches: 2. The CDR3 consists of 15 residues. As DNA, the CDR3 is TGCGCCAGCAGCTTGGAGGGGGCGCCTGGAAACACCATATATTTT. Its protein product is CASSLEGAPGNTIYF.

This clonotype is judged medium-sized. The chain combines TRBV5-6 with TRBJ2-1, with TRBD1 matching 7 bases. The V gene end was trimmed by 4 bases and the J gene end by 4 bases; junction bases not matched to a gene: 14. In germline, CDR1 is SGHDT, CDR2 YYEEEE. The CDR3 has 17 amino acids. The CDR3 protein is CASSPGPKRDSYNEQFF. As DNA, the CDR3 is TGTGCCAGCAGCCCGGGGCCCAAACGGGACAGTTACAATGAGCAGTTCTTC.

This clonotype was detected ten times or more. A single base separates this from a much larger clone, so it may be a read error. The chain links TRBV10-3 to TRBJ1-1, with a tentative D call TRBD1 (5 bases). The CDR3 is 15 residues long. Germline lookup yields CDR1 ENHRY and CDR2 SYGVKD. Trimming stripped 5 bases from V and 0 bases from J, with 13 bases between. CDR3 sequence reads: CAISKARQMNTEAFF. The CDR3 DNA follows: TGTGCCATCAGTAAGGCGAGACAGATGAACACTGAAGCTTTCTTT.

In this sample, this clonotype turned up many times. The chain links TRBV30 to TRBJ1-4; TRBD1 matches at 8 bases. The CDR3 spans 11 residues. Trimming took 7 bases from V and 7 from J; bases not matched to a gene: 2. Germline V gene lookup returns CDR1 GTSNPN and CDR2 SVGIG (reference sequence). The CDR3, as DNA: TGTGCCTCCGGGACAGGTGAAAAACTGTTTTTT. This sequence encodes CASGTGEKLFF.

This clonotype appeared many times. The chain employs TRBV6-5 and TRBJ1-2, with TRBD1 as a possible D gene (5 bases). The CDR3 consists of 15 residues. The germline V and J ends were trimmed by 2 bases and 4 bases, with 14 bases remaining between them. Germline V gene data show CDR1 as MNHEY and CDR2 as SVGAGI. In DNA, the CDR3 is TGTGCCAGCAGTTACAGCCAGGGTTATTTCTATGGCTACACCTTC. Translated: CASSYSQGYFYGYTF.

This clonotype was observed a few times. This chain connects TRBV7-3 to TRBJ2-2; 9 bases fit TRBD1. The ends lost 5 bases at V and 4 bases at J; junction bases unmatched: 5. Germline loops: CDR1 SGHTA, CDR2 FQGTGA. CDR3 size: 15 residues. CDR3 protein: CASSPGTGPTGELFF. CDR3 bases: TGTGCCAGCAGCCCCGGGACAGGGCCCACCGGGGAGCTGTTTTTT.

This clonotype has a count of ten or more. CDR3 region: CATSSNRGLNEQYF. CDR3 coding DNA: TGTGCCACCAGCTCGAACAGGGGGCTCAACGAGCAGTACTTC. This chain uses TRBV15 with TRBJ2-7; 9 positions agree with TRBD1. The germline CDR1 and CDR2 sequences are LNHNV and YYDKDF (reference sequence). This CDR3 spans 14 amino acids. The junction had 7 bases not matched to a gene; V was cut back by 5 bases and J by 5 bases.

The table lists this clonotype with a few counts. The J gene is TRBJ1-1, the V gene TRBV15, with unresolved D. V dropped 1 base and J dropped 4 bases, with 7 bases sitting between them. The CDR3 loop spans 13 amino acids. Germline V gene sequence: CDR1 LNHNV, CDR2 YYDKDF (reference sequence). DNA for the CDR3: TGTGCCACCAGCAGAGTAATTGGCACTGAAGCTTTCTTT. Residues: CATSRVIGTEAFF.

The table lists this clonotype with many counts. The chain uses TRBV5-1 and TRBJ2-7; D gene unclear. Deletions cut 6 bases from V and 6 bases from J, with 25 bases between. The germline CDR1 and CDR2 sequences are SGHRS and YFSETQ. This CDR3 is 16 amino acids long. CDR3 DNA: TGCGCCAGCAACAATTTCCCAGAACAAGACCCTGGCGAGCAGTACTTC. Its translation is CASNNFPEQDPGEQYF.